These 11 T cell receptor beta chains were all obtained from the same sample, sequenced in a study of beta chain features in type 1 diabetes. Reverse transcribing all isolated RNA meant expressed TCRB transcripts were sequenced. The method was immunoSEQ multiplex PCR; TCRdb's version includes in-frame clones alone and lacks a portion of them. The sample lists hundreds of thousands of clones; 55% to 70% were seen once. Sequencing was performed on naive CD4+ T cells from blood. These receptors were collected from a man aged 25 to 45 in good health.

This chain joins TRBV10-3 and TRBJ2-3; either TRBD1 or TRBD2 may supply D (7 bases each). The CDR3 totals 14 residues. Trimming cost V 8 bases and J 0 bases, with 12 bases left between them. Germline lookup yields CDR1 ENHRY and CDR2 SYGVKD. DNA for the CDR3: TGTGCCATCGGGGGGGACAGCAGCACAGATACGCAGTATTTT. This codes for CAIGGDSSTDTQYF.

The rearrangement uses TRBV7-2 and TRBJ1-2, with a tentative D call TRBD1 (6 bases). Germline CDR1 reads SGHTA; CDR2 reads FQGNSA. V lost 5 bases, J lost 8 bases, and 12 bases lay in between. The CDR3 runs 12 residues. CDR3 sequence reads: CASSANRDGYTF. CDR3 bases: TGTGCCAGCAGCGCAAACAGGGACGGCTACACCTTC.

V usage is TRBV30 and J usage is TRBJ2-5, with D hard to call. The CDR3 sequence is 15 residues long. Germline V gene sequence: CDR1 GTSNPN, CDR2 SVGIG (reference sequence). V lost 0 bases and J 4 bases, leaving 15 bases between the germline ends. Here the CDR3 reads CAWSVPTASRETQYF. The DNA for the CDR3 is TGTGCCTGGAGTGTGCCAACAGCTTCGCGAGAGACCCAGTACTTC.

CDR3 protein: CASRASGIYEQYF. CDR3 nucleotides: TGTGCCAGCAGGGCTAGCGGGATCTACGAGCAGTACTTC. The chain joins TRBV25-1 to TRBJ2-7, with 9 bases aligning to TRBD2. CDR1 and CDR2 (germline): MGHDK, SYGVNS. The V gene end was trimmed by 6 bases and the J gene end by 3 bases; junction bases not matched to a gene: 3. This CDR3 region has 13 residues.

V and J are TRBV29-1 and TRBJ2-6; no clear D. Trimming took off 6 bases at V and 2 bases at J, with 11 bases between the two ends. The CDR3 covers 14 residues. Germline V CDR1 and CDR2: SQVTM, ANQGSEA. The DNA of the CDR3 is TGCAGCGTGGAAACAGCCACTGGGGCCAACGTCCTGACTTTC. Translation: CSVETATGANVLTF. Using reference TRBV29-1 and TRBJ2-6 for the parts outside the CDR3, the full variable domain is SAVISQKPSRDICQRGTSLTIQCQVDSQVTMMFWYRQQPGQSLTLIATANQGSEATYESGFVIDKFPISRPNLTFSTLTVSNMSPEDSSIYLCSVETATGANVLTFGAGSRLTVL.

The chain combines TRBV6-5 with TRBJ2-5, with D perhaps given as TRBD1 or TRBD2 (5 bases each). This CDR3 is built from 11 residues. The germline gives CDR1 MNHEY, CDR2 SVGAGI. Trimming pared 7 bases from V and 7 bases from J, leaving 10 bases between. The CDR3 loop is CASTERGTQYF. CDR3 coding DNA: TGTGCCAGCACCGAGAGGGGGACCCAGTACTTC.

The V and J genes are TRBV30 and TRBJ1-2; D remains unclear. The CDR3 extends over 12 amino acids. With 2 bases removed from V and 7 bases from J, the gap between germline ends came to 11 bases. Germline loops: CDR1 GTSNPN, CDR2 SVGIG (reference sequence). The DNA of the CDR3 is TGTGCCTGGAGTAAAGGGTTTGGTGGCTACACCTTC. Its translation: CAWSKGFGGYTF.

This clone was seen a single time. The chain joins TRBV30 to TRBJ2-6; perhaps TRBD2 as D (6 bases). With 1 base removed from V and 4 bases from J, the gap between germline ends came to 11 bases. The CDR3 consists of 15 residues. Per germline, CDR1 GTSNPN and CDR2 SVGIG (reference sequence). CDR3 amino acids: CAWSARDSGANVLTF. CDR3 coding DNA: TGTGCCTGGAGTGCAAGGGACTCCGGGGCCAACGTCCTGACTTTC.

Worth noting for this clone: Within the sample, other DNA sequences also encode this same CDR3. V gene TRBV29-1 combines with J gene TRBJ2-3; D is possibly TRBD2 (5 bases). The CDR3 has 12 residues. Looked up from germline, CDR1 is SQVTM and CDR2 is ANQGSEA. V lost 6 bases and J lost 3, with 10 bases in between. CDR3 sequence: CSVRESTDTQYF. The CDR3 DNA reads as TGCAGCGTCCGGGAATCAACAGATACGCAGTATTTT.

This clone was picked up a small number of times. The genes are TRBV29-1 and TRBJ2-1; tentatively, D is TRBD2 (6 bases). CDR1 SQVTM and CDR2 ANQGSEA come from the germline V gene. The CDR3 length is 15 residues. Trimming cost V 7 bases and J 4 bases, with 20 bases left between them. CDR3 in DNA: TGCAGCGCTTTCCCCGGGACTGAAAGTTACAATGAGCAGTTCTTC. The encoded protein is CSAFPGTESYNEQFF.

The CDR3, as DNA: TGTGCCAGCAGTTCAAGGACAGGGACGGGCTATGGCTACACCTTC. Its translation is CASSSRTGTGYGYTF. The rearrangement joins TRBV27 to TRBJ1-2, with 8 positions matching TRBD1. After removal of 4 bases from V and 4 bases from J, the junction contained 8 bases not matched to a gene. This CDR3 has 15 amino acids. Germline CDR1 MNHEY, CDR2 SMNVEV (reference sequence).